This T cell receptor beta chain was captured by sequencing in a study of OX40 agonist ivuxolimab in advanced cancers. Excluded were patients having autoimmune disease history or systemic immunosuppression. Concerning this clone itself: Its specificity is not known.

Here immunoSEQ multiplex PCR was the method, and the copy in TCRdb shows in-frame clones only, minus some. There are approximately 92,000 clones in the sample; less than 95% occur only once, and 0.18% lies in the top ten. Study outcomes and limitations: At 0.1 to 3.0 mg/kg and by week 6, CD4+ and CD8+ T cells in the blood had expanded clonally. The specificity for antigen of the expanded peripheral T cells was not determined.

This sample comprised CD4+ or CD8+ T cells sorted from blood, obtained in a trial of the OX40 agonist ivuxolimab. This TCR derives from an adult with an advanced solid tumor such as melanoma, head and neck, liver or kidney cancer.

The CDR3 sequence is CSVLYDRADTEAFF. As DNA, the CDR3 is TGCAGCGTTTTATATGACAGGGCGGACACTGAAGCTTTCTTT. The chain has TRBV29-1 and TRBJ1-1; 7 nucleotides align to TRBD1. The CDR3 covers 14 residues. The V gene end was trimmed by 5 bases and the J gene end by 3 bases; junction bases not matched to a gene: 9. The V gene's germline CDR1 is SQVTM and CDR2 ANQGSEA.